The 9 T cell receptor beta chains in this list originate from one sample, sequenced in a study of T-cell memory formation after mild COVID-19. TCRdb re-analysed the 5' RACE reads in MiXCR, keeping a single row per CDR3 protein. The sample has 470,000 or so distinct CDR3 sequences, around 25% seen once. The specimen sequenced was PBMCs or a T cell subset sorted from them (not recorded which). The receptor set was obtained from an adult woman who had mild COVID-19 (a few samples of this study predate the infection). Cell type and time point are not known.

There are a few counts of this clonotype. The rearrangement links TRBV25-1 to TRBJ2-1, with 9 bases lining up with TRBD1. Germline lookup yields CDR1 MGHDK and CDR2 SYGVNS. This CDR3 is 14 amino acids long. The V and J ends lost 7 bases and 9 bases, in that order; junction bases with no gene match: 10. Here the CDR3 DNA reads TGTGCCAGCATCGCGTTACAGGGGGCGGGTGAGCAGTTCTTC. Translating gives CASIALQGAGEQFF.

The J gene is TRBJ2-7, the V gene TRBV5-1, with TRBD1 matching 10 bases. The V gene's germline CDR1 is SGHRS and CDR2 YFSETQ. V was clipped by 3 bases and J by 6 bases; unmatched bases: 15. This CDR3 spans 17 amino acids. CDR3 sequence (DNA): TGCGCCAGCAGCTATCTACCTCCCGGGACAGGGGTCTCCGAGCAGTACTTC. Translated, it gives CASSYLPPGTGVSEQYF. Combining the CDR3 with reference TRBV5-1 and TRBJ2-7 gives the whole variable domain KAGVTQTPRYLIKTRGQQVTLSCSPISGHRSVSWYQQTPGQGLQFLFEYFSETQRNKGNFPGRFSGRQFSNSRSEMNVSTLELGDSALYLCASSYLPPGTGVSEQYFGPGTRLTVT.

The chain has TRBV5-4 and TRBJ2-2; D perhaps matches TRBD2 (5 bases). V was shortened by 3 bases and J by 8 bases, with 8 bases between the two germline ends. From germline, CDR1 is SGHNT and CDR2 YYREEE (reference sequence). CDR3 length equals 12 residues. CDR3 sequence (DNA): TGTGCCAGCAGCTCGAGGGAGGGGGAGCTGTTTTTT. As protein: CASSSREGELFF.

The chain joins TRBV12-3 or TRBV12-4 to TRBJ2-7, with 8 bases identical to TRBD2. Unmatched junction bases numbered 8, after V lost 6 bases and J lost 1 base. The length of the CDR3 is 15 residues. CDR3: CASRAKGGRSYEQYF. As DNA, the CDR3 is TGTGCCAGCAGAGCCAAGGGCGGGAGGTCCTACGAGCAGTACTTC.

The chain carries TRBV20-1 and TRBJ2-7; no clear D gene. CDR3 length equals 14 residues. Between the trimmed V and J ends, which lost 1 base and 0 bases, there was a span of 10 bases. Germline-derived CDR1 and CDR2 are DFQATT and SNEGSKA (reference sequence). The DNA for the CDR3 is TGCAGTGCTAGAGTCCCGGGTCACTCCTACGAGCAGTACTTC. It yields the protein CSARVPGHSYEQYF.

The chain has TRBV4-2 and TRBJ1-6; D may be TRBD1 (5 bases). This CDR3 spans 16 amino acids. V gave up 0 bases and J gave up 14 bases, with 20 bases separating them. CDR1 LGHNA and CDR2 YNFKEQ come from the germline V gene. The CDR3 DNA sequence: TGTGCCAGCAGCCAAGAGGGGGTTGCGGGCCCGGGGGCCCTCCACTTT. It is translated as CASSQEGVAGPGALHF.

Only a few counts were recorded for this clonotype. CDR3 DNA: TGTGCCAGCAGTTTATCGACAGACTTTGAAGCTTTCTTT. Its protein is CASSLSTDFEAFF. The chain carries TRBV12-3 or TRBV12-4 and TRBJ1-1; possible D gene TRBD1, 5 bases. V was shortened by 2 bases and J by 7 bases, with 11 bases between the two germline ends. This CDR3 has 13 residues.

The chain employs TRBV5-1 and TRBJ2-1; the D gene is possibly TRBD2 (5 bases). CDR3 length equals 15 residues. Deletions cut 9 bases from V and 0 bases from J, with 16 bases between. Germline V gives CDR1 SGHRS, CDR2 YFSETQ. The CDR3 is CATGVGGSSYNEQFF. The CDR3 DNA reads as TGCGCCACCGGGGTGGGCGGAAGCTCCTACAATGAGCAGTTCTTC.

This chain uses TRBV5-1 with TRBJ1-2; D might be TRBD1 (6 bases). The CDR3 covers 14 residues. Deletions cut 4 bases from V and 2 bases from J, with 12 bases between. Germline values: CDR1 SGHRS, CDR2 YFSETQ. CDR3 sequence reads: CASSRSDRNYGYTF. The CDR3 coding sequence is TGCGCCAGCAGCCGATCGGACAGAAACTATGGCTACACCTTC. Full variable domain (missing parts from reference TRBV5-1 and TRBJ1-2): KAGVTQTPRYLIKTRGQQVTLSCSPISGHRSVSWYQQTPGQGLQFLFEYFSETQRNKGNFPGRFSGRQFSNSRSEMNVSTLELGDSALYLCASSRSDRNYGYTFGSGTRLTVV.